This passage covers 29 T cell receptor beta chains from one sample sequenced in a study of blood T cell repertoires in COVID-19. Method: immunoSEQ multiplex PCR; TCRdb's copy keeps in-frame clones and lacks some. This table has about 130,000 clones, 85% to 90% appearing once. The sample was peripheral blood. These receptor sequences come from a human donor in a cohort sampled during active COVID-19.

CDR3: CASSLSLGEQFF. CDR3 DNA sequence: TGTGCCAGCAGTCTCTCCCTAGGTGAGCAGTTCTTC. This chain joins TRBV28 and TRBJ2-1; the D is unclear. Germline V gene data show CDR1 as MDHEN and CDR2 as SYDVKM. The CDR3 sequence is 12 residues long. Trimming pared 5 bases from V and 9 bases from J, leaving 11 bases between.

The gene calls are TRBV4-3 and TRBJ1-4, with D possibly TRBD1 on 6 matching bases. There are 16 residues in the CDR3. V was trimmed by 0 bases and J by 10 bases, leaving 18 bases between them. Germline V gene lookup returns CDR1 LGHNA and CDR2 YSLEER. The CDR3 region has the DNA TGCGCCAGCAGCCAAGATGTGGCGCGGGGGCTCGGAAAACTGTTTTTT. Amino acids: CASSQDVARGLGKLFF.

V and J are TRBV5-1 and TRBJ1-1; D unresolved. CDR1 and CDR2 from the germline V gene are SGHRS and YFSETQ. This CDR3 spans 16 amino acids. The germline V and J ends were trimmed by 4 bases and 0 bases, with 16 bases remaining between them. DNA of the CDR3: TGCGCCAGCAGCCCGGCGAGGGATTTCATGAACACTGAAGCTTTCTTT. As protein: CASSPARDFMNTEAFF.

The chain uses TRBV7-8 and TRBJ2-7; maybe TRBD1 (5 bases). Germline CDR1 is SGHVS and CDR2 is FQNEAQ. Trimming stripped 2 bases from V and 6 bases from J, with 20 bases between. The CDR3 has 16 residues. The CDR3 DNA is TGTGCCAGCAGCTTACAGGGTGGAGTAGTGGCCTTCGAGCAGTACTTC. This encodes CASSLQGGVVAFEQYF.

The chain couples TRBV5-8 to TRBJ2-2, with 12 bases identical to TRBD2. Germline V gene lookup returns CDR1 SGHTS and CDR2 YDEGEE. V gave up 3 bases and J gave up 5 bases; unmatched junction bases: 11. The CDR3 has 18 amino acids. The CDR3 spells CASSWALLAGGRTGELFF. The CDR3 DNA sequence: TGTGCCAGCAGCTGGGCCCTACTAGCGGGAGGTCGGACCGGGGAGCTGTTTTTT.

This sequence joins TRBV3-1 (or the pseudogene TRBV3-2) and TRBJ2-7; a weak D match, TRBD2 (6 bases). From germline, CDR1 is LGHDT and CDR2 YNNKEL (reference sequence). This CDR3 spans 13 amino acids. Trimming stripped 8 bases from V and 2 bases from J, with 13 bases between. The CDR3 loop reads CASGAGGTYEQYF. DNA of the CDR3: TGTGCCAGCGGGGCTGGGGGGACCTACGAGCAGTACTTC.

V is TRBV4-3 and J is TRBJ2-7; D possibly corresponds to TRBD1 (6 bases). The CDR3 is 19 amino acids. Germline CDR1 LGHNA, CDR2 YSLEER. Trimming removed 3 bases at V and 0 bases at J, with 24 bases between. The CDR3 spells CASSHLQPLRTESSYEQYF. In nucleotides, the CDR3 is TGCGCCAGCAGCCACCTACAGCCCCTCAGGACAGAAAGCTCCTACGAGCAGTACTTC.

This clone showed up just a few times. CDR3 in amino acids: CASSLDGRGDGYTF. The CDR3 region has the DNA TGTGCCAGCAGTTTAGATGGCAGGGGGGATGGCTACACCTTC. V gene TRBV27 combines with J gene TRBJ1-2, with 7 bases fitting TRBD1. The length of the CDR3 is 14 residues. V trimming: 2 bases; J trimming: 6 bases; junction bases outside the gene matches: 6. Germline assignment: CDR1 MNHEY and CDR2 SMNVEV (reference sequence).

The rearrangement uses TRBV25-1 and TRBJ1-2, with D perhaps matching TRBD1 (5 bases). The CDR3 is 14 amino acids. Per the germline V gene, CDR1 is MGHDK and CDR2 is SYGVNS. V lost 3 bases to trimming and J lost 0 bases, with 8 bases between them. In nucleotides, the CDR3 is TGTGCCAGCAGTGATCCAGGGTCTAACTATGGCTACACCTTC. The encoded protein is CASSDPGSNYGYTF.

The chain is built from TRBV19 and TRBJ1-1; 10 nucleotides line up with TRBD1. The CDR3 totals 14 residues. Germline CDR1 and CDR2: LNHDA and SQIVND (reference sequence). V lost 5 bases and J lost 4; bases outside the gene matches: 4. CDR3 DNA: TGTGCCAGTAGTTCCGGGACAGGGGCCACTGAAGCTTTCTTT. Translation: CASSSGTGATEAFF.

V and J are TRBV7-6 and TRBJ1-3, with D possibly matching TRBD1 (6 bases). The V gene lost 2 bases and the J gene lost 0 bases, with 14 bases spanning the gap. The CDR3 contains 17 residues. Per germline, CDR1 SGHVS and CDR2 FNYEAQ. The CDR3 bases are TGTGCCAGCAGCTTAACGCGGGGGCAGAGCTCTGGAAACACCATATATTTT. As protein: CASSLTRGQSSGNTIYF.

This clone was recorded only once. This chain joins TRBV6-6 and TRBJ2-7, with 8 bases that match TRBD2. This CDR3 has 13 residues. The germline CDR1 and CDR2 sequences are MNHNY and SVGAGI (reference sequence). The junction had 9 bases not matched to a gene; V was cut back by 8 bases and J by 6 bases. As DNA, the CDR3 is TGTGCCAGCTCTGAGGTAGCGGGGTTCGAGCAGTACGTC. It translates to CASSEVAGFEQYV.

The gene calls are TRBV7-2 and TRBJ2-1; 7 nucleotides match TRBD2. From germline, CDR1 is SGHTA and CDR2 FQGNSA. Trimming removed 5 bases from V and 5 bases from J; junction bases left unmatched: 6. The CDR3 has 14 residues. This CDR3 reads CASSLRDYNNEQFF. In DNA form, the CDR3 reads TGTGCCAGCAGCCTCCGGGACTACAACAATGAGCAGTTCTTC.

V gene TRBV21-1 combines with J gene TRBJ1-3; the D segment call TRBD1 is taken from the table without a DNA check. TRBV21-1 constitutes a pseudogene. The CDR3 extends over 14 amino acids. For the CDR3, the DNA is TGTGCCAGCATAGAGGGGGCGCTGGGAAACACCATATATTTT. Protein product: CASIEGALGNTIYF.

This chain connects TRBV25-1 to TRBJ1-1; D might be TRBD1 (6 bases). This CDR3 has 17 residues. From germline, CDR1 is MGHDK and CDR2 SYGVNS. Deletions cut 2 bases from V and 3 bases from J, with 19 bases between. CDR3 DNA sequence: TGTGCCAGCAGTGAAGGAAAGAGAGGGGGATCGTACACTGAAGCTTTCTTT. Its protein product is CASSEGKRGGSYTEAFF.

This clone was counted a single time. The chain couples TRBV11-2 to TRBJ1-2; D is unclear. Germline assignment: CDR1 SGHAT and CDR2 FQNNGV. Trimming removed 0 bases at V and 7 bases at J, with 15 bases between. This CDR3 has 15 amino acids. CDR3 region: CASSLDPGRVGGYTF. In DNA form, the CDR3 reads TGTGCCAGCAGCTTAGATCCGGGAAGGGTCGGTGGCTACACCTTC.

This chain joins TRBV19 and TRBJ2-7; TRBD1 is a possible D gene (6 bases). Trimming cost V 5 bases and J 0 bases, with 14 bases left between them. Germline V gives CDR1 LNHDA, CDR2 SQIVND (reference sequence). CDR3 length: 15 amino acids. The CDR3 nucleotides are TGTGCCAGTAGTCCGGACAGAAGGAGCTCCTACGAGCAGTACTTC. Protein sequence: CASSPDRRSSYEQYF.

J is TRBJ2-7 and V is TRBV7-2, with D possibly TRBD2 on 5 matching bases. This CDR3 contains 13 residues. The V and J ends lost 5 bases and 5 bases respectively, with 13 bases between them. Germline lookup yields CDR1 SGHTA and CDR2 FQGNSA. In DNA, the CDR3 is TGTGCCAGCAGCCTACCCCCGGGGAACGAGCAGTACGTC. Translating it yields CASSLPPGNEQYV.

The chain combines TRBV30 with TRBJ2-6; D perhaps matches TRBD2 (5 bases). CDR1 GTSNPN and CDR2 SVGIG come from the germline V gene (reference sequence). The CDR3 spans 11 residues. The CDR3 DNA reads TGTGGAGCGGCTGGGGCCAACGTCCTGACTTTC. Protein: CGAAGANVLTF.

The V call is TRBV5-4, the J call TRBJ2-3; D unclear. The CDR3 spans 12 residues. Germline CDR1 reads SGHNT; CDR2 reads YYREEE (reference sequence). V was cut by 7 bases and J by 4 bases, with 10 bases left in between. Here the CDR3 reads CASGGAADTQYF. The CDR3 region has the DNA TGTGCCAGCGGTGGCGCGGCAGATACGCAGTATTTT.

This clone occurred once. The genes are TRBV3-1 (or the pseudogene TRBV3-2) and TRBJ2-1; TRBD2 aligns across 11 bases. Trimming cost V 2 bases and J 4 bases; bases outside gene matches: 4. The CDR3 extends over 16 amino acids. CDR1 is LGHDT and CDR2 is YNNKEL in the germline V gene (reference sequence). The CDR3 loop reads CASSQRTSGSYNEQFF. The CDR3 DNA reads TGTGCCAGCAGCCAACGTACTAGCGGGAGTTACAATGAGCAGTTCTTC.

The genes are TRBV9 and TRBJ2-2, with D uncertain. The CDR3 runs to 12 residues. The ends were cut back, 0 bases at V and 6 bases at J, with 3 bases in the middle. The germline V gene encodes CDR1 SGDLS and CDR2 YYNGEE. CDR3 bases: TGTGCCAGCAGCGTAGCATCCGGGGAGCTGTTTTTT. Amino acid sequence: CASSVASGELFF. The complete variable domain, with remaining parts taken from reference TRBV9 and TRBJ2-2, reads DSGVTQTPKHLITATGQRVTLRCSPRSGDLSVYWYQQSLDQGLQFLIQYYNGEERAKGNILERFSAQQFPDLHSELNLSSLELGDSALYFCASSVASGELFFGEGSRLTVL.

This clone was picked up a small number of times. V and J are TRBV10-3 and TRBJ2-1; 7 nucleotides line up with TRBD2. Germline lookup yields CDR1 ENHRY and CDR2 SYGVKD. The CDR3 is 19 residues long. V was pared by 8 bases and J by 3 bases, with 22 bases of the junction left unmatched. In nucleotides, the CDR3 is TGTGCCATCCCGATGGCGACGGGGAGGGCATCCTATTTCTACAATGAGCAGTTCTTC. The encoded protein is CAIPMATGRASYFYNEQFF.

The chain has TRBV19 and TRBJ2-2, with D maybe TRBD1 (6 bases). Germline assignment: CDR1 LNHDA and CDR2 SQIVND (reference sequence). V gave up 3 bases and J gave up 4 bases, with 12 bases separating them. The CDR3 sequence is 15 residues long. The CDR3 region has the DNA TGTGCCAGTAGTATGGCCAGGGGTCTCACCGGGGAGCTGTTTTTT. This codes for CASSMARGLTGELFF.

The rearrangement links TRBV6-2 or TRBV6-3 to TRBJ1-2; tentative D call: TRBD1 (6 bases). CDR3 length: 14 residues. Germline V lookup: CDR1 MNHEY, CDR2 SVGEGT. V was pared by 0 bases and J by 6 bases, with 11 bases between. CDR3 bases: TGTGCCAGCAGTTACTCCAGTAACAGGGATGGCTACACCTTC. Encoded protein: CASSYSSNRDGYTF.

The chain is built from TRBV5-5 and TRBJ1-6, with D hard to call. V lost 2 bases and J lost 14, with 14 bases in between. The CDR3 length is 13 residues. Germline V gene data show CDR1 as SGHKS and CDR2 as YYEKEE (reference sequence). The CDR3 DNA sequence: TGTGCCAGCAGCTTCGGATGGGCGGGGTCCCTCCACTTT. Amino acids: CASSFGWAGSLHF.

This clone was recorded only once. The chain recombines TRBV2 with TRBJ2-5; D gene ambiguous. Germline V gene data show CDR1 as SNHLY and CDR2 as FYNNEI. The germline V and J ends were trimmed by 5 bases and 2 bases, with 6 bases remaining between them. There are 12 residues in the CDR3. This CDR3 is CASSTAQETQYF. CDR3 DNA: TGTGCCAGCAGTACTGCACAAGAGACCCAGTACTTC.

V gene TRBV6-5 combines with J gene TRBJ1-1; D may be TRBD1 (6 bases). There are 14 residues in the CDR3. Germline V gene sequence: CDR1 MNHEY, CDR2 SVGAGI. Trimming shortened V by 6 bases and J by 1 base, and 12 bases separated the two germline ends. As DNA, the CDR3 is TGTGCCAGCAGCGCGGGGGGGCGGAACACTGAAGCTTTCTTT. It is translated as CASSAGGRNTEAFF.

The rearrangement joins TRBV7-8 to TRBJ1-5; TRBD1 matches 7 bases. The V segment lost 4 bases and the J segment 3 bases; nucleotides outside the gene matches: 6. CDR3 length equals 15 residues. Germline-derived CDR1 and CDR2 are SGHVS and FQNEAQ. The CDR3 is CASSWTGTDNQPQHF. CDR3 DNA: TGTGCCAGCAGCTGGACCGGGACAGACAATCAGCCCCAGCATTTT. Full variable domain (rest looked up from reference TRBV7-8 and TRBJ1-5): GAGVSQSPRYKVAKRGQDVALRCDPISGHVSLFWYQQALGQGPEFLTYFQNEAQLDKSGLPSDRFFAERPEGSVSTLKIQRTQQEDSAVYLCASSWTGTDNQPQHFGDGTRLSIL.